The TCR beta chain under discussion was sequenced for a study of cytomegalovirus exposure and HLA in healthy donors. At the level of the study: The study's early data release held about 77 million unique TCRs from HLA-typed donors. Study conclusions and caveats: A missense variant in DCLRE1C was later tied to TCR beta V- and J-gene trimming. In a later analysis, HLA-C alleles had the fewest associated TCRs, DRB1 alleles the most. Analyses of presence and absence presupposed an approximately uniform sequencing depth across donors.

This PCR relied on a set of 60 Vbeta primers and 13 Jbeta primers. Repertoires were generated with immunoSEQ multiplex PCR, while TCRdb's copy carries only in-frame clones and drops some. Here the sample spans 200,000 or so clones, 60% to 80% being singletons. Germline V lookup: CDR1 SNHLY, CDR2 FYNNEI. The CDR3 sequence is 16 residues long. With 2 bases clipped from V and 6 bases from J, the junction kept 9 bases outside the gene matches. In the case of this clone: Its matching antigen is unknown.

J is TRBJ2-1 and V is TRBV2, with 8 nucleotides matching TRBD2. The source of this sequence is a woman aged 25 to 39 in good health and CMV-seropositive. Sequences were obtained from PBMCs. The CDR3 DNA sequence: TGTGCCAGCAGTGAACAGGGCGGGAGGATACTCAATGAGCAGTTCTTC. This encodes CASSEQGGRILNEQFF.